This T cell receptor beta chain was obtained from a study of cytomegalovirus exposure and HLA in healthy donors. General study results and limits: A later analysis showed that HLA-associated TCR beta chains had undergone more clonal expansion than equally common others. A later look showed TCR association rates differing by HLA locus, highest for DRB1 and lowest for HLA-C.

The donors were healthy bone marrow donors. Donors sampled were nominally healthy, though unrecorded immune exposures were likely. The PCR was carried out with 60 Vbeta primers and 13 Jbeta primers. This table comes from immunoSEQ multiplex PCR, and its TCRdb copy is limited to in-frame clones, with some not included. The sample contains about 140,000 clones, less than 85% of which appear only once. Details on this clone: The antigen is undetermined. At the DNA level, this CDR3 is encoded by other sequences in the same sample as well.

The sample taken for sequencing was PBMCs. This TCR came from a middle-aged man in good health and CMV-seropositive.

In DNA form, the CDR3 reads TGTGCCAGCAGTTTAGGACAATCCTACGAGCAGTACTTC. Residues: CASSLGQSYEQYF. The chain employs TRBV27 and TRBJ2-7, with D tentatively TRBD1 (5 bases). CDR1 is MNHEY, CDR2 SMNVEV, per germline (reference sequence). V gave up 2 bases and J gave up 1 base, with 6 bases separating them. The CDR3 length is 13 residues.